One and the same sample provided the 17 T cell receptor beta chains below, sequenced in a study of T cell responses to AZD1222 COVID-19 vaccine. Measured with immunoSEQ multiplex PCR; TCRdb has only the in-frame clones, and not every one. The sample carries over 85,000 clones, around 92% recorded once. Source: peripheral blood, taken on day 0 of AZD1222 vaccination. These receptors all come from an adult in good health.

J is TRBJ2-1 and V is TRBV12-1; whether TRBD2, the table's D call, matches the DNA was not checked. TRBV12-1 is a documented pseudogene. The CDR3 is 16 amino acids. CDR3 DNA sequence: TGTGCCAGCAGCGCAAAACCGGGACTTCCCTACAATGAGCAGTTCTTC. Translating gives CASSAKPGLPYNEQFF.

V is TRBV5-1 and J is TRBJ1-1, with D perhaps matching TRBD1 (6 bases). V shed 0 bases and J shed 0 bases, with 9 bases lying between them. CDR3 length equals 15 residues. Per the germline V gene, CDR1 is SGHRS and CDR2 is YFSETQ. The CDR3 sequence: CASSLVGTLNTEAFF. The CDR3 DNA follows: TGCGCCAGCAGCTTGGTCGGGACACTGAACACTGAAGCTTTCTTT.

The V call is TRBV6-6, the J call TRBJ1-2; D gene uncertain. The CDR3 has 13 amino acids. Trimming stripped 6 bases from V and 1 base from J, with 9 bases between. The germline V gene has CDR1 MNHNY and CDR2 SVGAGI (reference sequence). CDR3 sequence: CASSPEGNYGYTF. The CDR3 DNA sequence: TGTGCCAGCAGCCCCGAGGGTAACTATGGCTACACCTTC.

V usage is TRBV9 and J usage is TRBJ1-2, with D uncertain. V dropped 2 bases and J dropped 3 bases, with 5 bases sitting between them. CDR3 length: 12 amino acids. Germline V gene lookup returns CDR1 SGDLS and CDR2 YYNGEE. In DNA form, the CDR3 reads TGTGCCAGCAGCGTTGGGGACTATGGCTACACCTTC. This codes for CASSVGDYGYTF.

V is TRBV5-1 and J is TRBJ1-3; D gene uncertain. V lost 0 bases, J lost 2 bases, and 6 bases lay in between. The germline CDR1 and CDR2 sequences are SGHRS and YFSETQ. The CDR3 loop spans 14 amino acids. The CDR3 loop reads CASSLDSTGNTIYF. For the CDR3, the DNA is TGCGCCAGCAGCTTGGATAGTACTGGAAACACCATATATTTT.

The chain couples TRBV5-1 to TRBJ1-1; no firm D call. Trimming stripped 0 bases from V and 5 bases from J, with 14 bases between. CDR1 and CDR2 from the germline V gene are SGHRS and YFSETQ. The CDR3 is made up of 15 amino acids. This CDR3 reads CASSLASKSLTEAFF. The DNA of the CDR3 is TGCGCCAGCAGCTTGGCCTCTAAATCGCTGACTGAAGCTTTCTTT.

CDR3 sequence: CASSRGQAYEQYF. The CDR3 DNA is TGTGCCAGCTCACGTGGACAGGCCTACGAGCAGTACTTC. The rearrangement joins TRBV18 to TRBJ2-7, with 7 bases aligning to TRBD1. Trimming took 4 bases from V and 2 from J; bases not matched to a gene: 2. The CDR3 has 13 amino acids. CDR1 and CDR2 from the germline V gene are KGHSH and LQKENI.

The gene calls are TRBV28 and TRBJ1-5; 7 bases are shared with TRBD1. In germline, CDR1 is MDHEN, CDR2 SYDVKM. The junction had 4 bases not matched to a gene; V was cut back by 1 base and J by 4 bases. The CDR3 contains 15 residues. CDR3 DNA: TGTGCCAGCAGTTTATCCCAGGGGGTGAATCAGCCCCAGCATTTT. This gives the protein CASSLSQGVNQPQHF.

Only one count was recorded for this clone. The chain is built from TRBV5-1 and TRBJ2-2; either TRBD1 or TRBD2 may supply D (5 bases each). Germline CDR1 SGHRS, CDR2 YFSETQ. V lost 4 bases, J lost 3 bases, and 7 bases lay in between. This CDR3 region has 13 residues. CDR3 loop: CASSRGDTGELFF. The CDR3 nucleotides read TGCGCCAGCAGCCGAGGGGACACCGGGGAGCTGTTTTTT. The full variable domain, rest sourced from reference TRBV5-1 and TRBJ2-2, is KAGVTQTPRYLIKTRGQQVTLSCSPISGHRSVSWYQQTPGQGLQFLFEYFSETQRNKGNFPGRFSGRQFSNSRSEMNVSTLELGDSALYLCASSRGDTGELFFGEGSRLTVL.

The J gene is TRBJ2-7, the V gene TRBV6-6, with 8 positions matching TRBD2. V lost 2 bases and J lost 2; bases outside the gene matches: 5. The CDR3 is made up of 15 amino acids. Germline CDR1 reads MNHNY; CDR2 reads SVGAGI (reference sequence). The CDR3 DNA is TGTGCCAGCAGTTACCGAGGCGGGGGGCCCTACGAGCAGTACTTC. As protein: CASSYRGGGPYEQYF.

CDR3 in amino acids: CASSLRTSGGVGYNEQFF. As DNA, the CDR3 is TGCGCCAGCAGTCTTAGGACTAGCGGGGGGGTAGGTTACAATGAGCAGTTCTTC. This chain connects TRBV5-1 to TRBJ2-1, with 15 nucleotides matching TRBD2. Germline-derived CDR1 and CDR2 are SGHRS and YFSETQ. This CDR3 spans 18 amino acids. The V segment lost 5 bases and the J segment 4 bases; nucleotides outside the gene matches: 10.

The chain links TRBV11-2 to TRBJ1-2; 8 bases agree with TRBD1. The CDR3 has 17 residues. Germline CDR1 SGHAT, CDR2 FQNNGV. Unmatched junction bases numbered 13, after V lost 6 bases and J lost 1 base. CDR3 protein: CASRGLDRGHFNYGYTF. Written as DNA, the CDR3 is TGTGCCAGCAGGGGTCTAGACAGGGGCCACTTTAACTATGGCTACACCTTC.

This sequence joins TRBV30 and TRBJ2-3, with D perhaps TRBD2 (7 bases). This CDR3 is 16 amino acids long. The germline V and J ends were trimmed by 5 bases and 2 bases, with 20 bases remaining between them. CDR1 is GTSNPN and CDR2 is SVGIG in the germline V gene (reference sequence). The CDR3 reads CAWGSGARGLTDTQYF. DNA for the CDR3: TGTGCCTGGGGATCAGGGGCGCGGGGGCTCACAGATACGCAGTATTTT.

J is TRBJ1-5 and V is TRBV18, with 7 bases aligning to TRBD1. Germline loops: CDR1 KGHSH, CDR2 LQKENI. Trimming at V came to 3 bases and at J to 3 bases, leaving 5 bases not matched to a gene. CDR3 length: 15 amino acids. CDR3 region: CASSPRQGYNQPQHF. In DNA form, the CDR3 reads TGTGCCAGCTCACCCAGACAGGGCTACAATCAGCCCCAGCATTTT. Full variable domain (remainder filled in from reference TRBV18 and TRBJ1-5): NAGVMQNPRHLVRRRGQEARLRCSPMKGHSHVYWYRQLPEEGLKFMVYLQKENIIDESGMPKERFSAEFPKEGPSILRIQQVVRGDSAAYFCASSPRQGYNQPQHFGDGTRLSIL.

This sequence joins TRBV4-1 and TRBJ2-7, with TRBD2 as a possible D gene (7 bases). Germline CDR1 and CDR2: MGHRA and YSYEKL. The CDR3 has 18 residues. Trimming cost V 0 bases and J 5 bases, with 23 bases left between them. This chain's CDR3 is CASSQDLSRGAVENEQYF. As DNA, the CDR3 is TGCGCCAGCAGCCAAGATCTTTCACGGGGGGCGGTCGAAAACGAGCAGTACTTC.

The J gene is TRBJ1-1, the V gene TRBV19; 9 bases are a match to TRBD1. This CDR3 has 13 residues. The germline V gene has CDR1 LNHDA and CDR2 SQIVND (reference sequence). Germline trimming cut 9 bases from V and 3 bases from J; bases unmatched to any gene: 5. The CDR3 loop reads CASINRGHTEAFF. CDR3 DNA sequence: TGTGCCAGCATTAACAGGGGGCACACTGAAGCTTTCTTT.

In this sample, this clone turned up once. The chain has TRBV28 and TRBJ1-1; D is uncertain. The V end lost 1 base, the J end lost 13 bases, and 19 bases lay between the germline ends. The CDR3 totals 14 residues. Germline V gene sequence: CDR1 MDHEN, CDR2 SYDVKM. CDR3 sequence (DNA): TGTGCCAGCAGTTTATACCTTCCGGACGATGCGGGTTTCTTT. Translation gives CASSLYLPDDAGFF.